This T cell receptor (beta chain) was sequenced for a study of blood T cell repertoires in COVID-19. In the original processing: Scientists estimated how many nucleated cells there were by amplifying reference gene primers. Clones were sequenced by immunoSEQ multiplex PCR, and TCRdb holds only the in-frame ones, with some missing. Clonal size and the V and J genes are those of that table, whereas D and trimming came from the DNA. Among roughly 300,000 clones, around 86% were seen once, and the ten largest hold roughly 4.5%. The CDR3 has 15 amino acids. Germline CDR1 and CDR2: LNHDA and SQIVND (reference sequence). Trimming stripped 5 bases from V and 2 bases from J, with 12 bases between.

The genes are TRBV19 and TRBJ1-4; tentative D call: TRBD1 (5 bases). The source is a man younger than 40 who had recovered from COVID-19. Input material: PBMCs or T cells enriched from blood (not recorded which). The CDR3 loop is CASSPGFATNEKLFF. The CDR3 DNA reads TGTGCCAGTAGTCCAGGGTTCGCGACTAATGAAAAACTGTTTTTT. Complete variable domain (other parts from reference TRBV19 and TRBJ1-4): DGGITQSPKYLFRKEGQNVTLSCEQNLNHDAMYWYRQDPGQGLRLIYYSQIVNDFQKGDIAEGYSVSREKKESFPLTVTSAQKNPTAFYLCASSPGFATNEKLFFGSGTQLSVL.